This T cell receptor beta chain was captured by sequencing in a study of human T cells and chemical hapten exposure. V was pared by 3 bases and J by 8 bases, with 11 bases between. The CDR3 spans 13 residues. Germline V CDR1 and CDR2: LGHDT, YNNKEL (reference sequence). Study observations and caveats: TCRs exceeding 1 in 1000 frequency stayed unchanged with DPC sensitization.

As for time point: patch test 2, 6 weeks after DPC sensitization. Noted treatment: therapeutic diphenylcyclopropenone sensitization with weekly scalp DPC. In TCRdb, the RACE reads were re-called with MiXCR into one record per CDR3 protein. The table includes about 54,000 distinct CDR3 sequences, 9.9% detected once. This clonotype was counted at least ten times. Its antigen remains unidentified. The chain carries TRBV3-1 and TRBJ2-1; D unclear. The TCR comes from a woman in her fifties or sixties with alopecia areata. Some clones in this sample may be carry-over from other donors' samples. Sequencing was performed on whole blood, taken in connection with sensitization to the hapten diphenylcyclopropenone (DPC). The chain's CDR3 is CASSQDPSDEQFF. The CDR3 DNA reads TGTGCCAGCAGCCAGGACCCCTCGGATGAGCAGTTCTTC.